This T cell receptor (beta chain) is drawn from a study of beta chain features in type 1 diabetes. Expressed TCRB transcripts were sequenced after all isolated RNA was converted to cDNA. Data came from immunoSEQ multiplex PCR; TCRdb stores just in-frame clones and leaves some out. Here the sample spans around 140,000 clones, about 10% being singletons. Whole-study findings and limits: Healthy donors had naive, central memory and Treg TCRB repertoires that appeared less similar than those seen among patients.

About this clone itself: Its antigen remains unknown.

The ends were cut back, 7 bases at V and 1 base at J, with 8 bases in the middle. Germline loops: CDR1 SGHRS, CDR2 YFSETQ. The CDR3 is made up of 12 amino acids. The TCR was taken from a man younger than 35 in good health. V gene TRBV5-1 combines with J gene TRBJ2-5; D gene ambiguous. The sequencing input was naive CD4+ T cells from blood. In nucleotides, the CDR3 is TGCGCCAGCTCCATACTCCAAGAGACCCAGTACTTC. It is translated as CASSILQETQYF.